This entry lists 5 T cell receptor beta chains sequenced from one sample in a study of cytomegalovirus exposure and HLA in healthy donors. 60 Vbeta and 13 Jbeta primers were used in PCR. Repertoires were generated with immunoSEQ multiplex PCR, while TCRdb's copy carries only in-frame clones and drops some. The sample yields about 130,000 clones, 77% seen once. Sequenced sample: PBMCs. These receptor sequences come from a male donor in good health and CMV-seropositive.

The chain joins TRBV27 to TRBJ1-1; D call uncertain. The CDR3 is made up of 13 amino acids. The V gene lost 6 bases and the J gene lost 0 bases, with 8 bases spanning the gap. CDR1 and CDR2 (germline): MNHEY, SMNVEV (reference sequence). The CDR3 DNA reads TGTGCCAGCAGAGACACCCTGAACACTGAAGCTTTCTTT. It yields the protein CASRDTLNTEAFF.

The chain has TRBV6-1 and TRBJ1-1; 7 nucleotides match TRBD1. Germline CDR1 and CDR2: MNHNS and SASEGT. This CDR3 spans 14 amino acids. V gave up 3 bases and J gave up 6 bases; unmatched junction bases: 7. CDR3 protein: CASSDQTGSAEAFF. The CDR3 DNA reads TGTGCCAGCAGTGACCAGACAGGGAGCGCTGAAGCTTTCTTT.

The chain employs TRBV5-1 and TRBJ1-2, with 10 bases lining up with TRBD1. CDR3 length equals 14 residues. Unmatched junction bases numbered 3, after V lost 0 bases and J lost 7 bases. The V gene's germline CDR1 is SGHRS and CDR2 YFSETQ. CDR3 DNA: TGCGCCAGCAGCTTGGGACAGGGGGCCCCTGGCTACACCTTC. Translation: CASSLGQGAPGYTF.

With regard to this clone: At one end the junction does not follow the germline gene, possibly because of a read error. The rearrangement links TRBV28 to TRBJ1-4, with a weak D call TRBD1 (5 bases). There are 13 residues in the CDR3. From germline, CDR1 is MDHEN and CDR2 SYDVKM. The CDR3 here is CTSSFPSGGKLFF. CDR3 nucleotide sequence: TGTACCAGCAGTTTTCCCTCGGGGGGAAAACTGTTTTTT.

CDR3 residues: CASSLEGGIAGNTIYF. DNA for the CDR3: TGTGCCAGCAGCTTAGAGGGAGGGATCGCTGGAAACACCATATATTTT. The chain joins TRBV7-2 to TRBJ1-3; D is uncertain. Per germline, CDR1 SGHTA and CDR2 FQGNSA. CDR3 length: 16 residues. V was clipped by 1 base and J by 2 bases, with 12 bases between them.